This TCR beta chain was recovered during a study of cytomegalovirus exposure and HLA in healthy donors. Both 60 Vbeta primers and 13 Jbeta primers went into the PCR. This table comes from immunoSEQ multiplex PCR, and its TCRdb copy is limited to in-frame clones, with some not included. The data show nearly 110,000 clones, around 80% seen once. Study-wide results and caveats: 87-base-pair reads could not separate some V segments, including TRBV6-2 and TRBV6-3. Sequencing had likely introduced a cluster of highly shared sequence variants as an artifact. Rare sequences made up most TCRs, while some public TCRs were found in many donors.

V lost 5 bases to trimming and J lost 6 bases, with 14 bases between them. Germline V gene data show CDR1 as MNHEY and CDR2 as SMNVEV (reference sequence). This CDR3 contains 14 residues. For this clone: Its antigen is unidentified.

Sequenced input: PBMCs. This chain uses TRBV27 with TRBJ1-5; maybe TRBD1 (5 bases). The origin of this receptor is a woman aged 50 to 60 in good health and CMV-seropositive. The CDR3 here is CASSPTRDAQPQHF. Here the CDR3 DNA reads TGTGCCAGCAGTCCAACCAGGGATGCTCAGCCCCAGCATTTT.